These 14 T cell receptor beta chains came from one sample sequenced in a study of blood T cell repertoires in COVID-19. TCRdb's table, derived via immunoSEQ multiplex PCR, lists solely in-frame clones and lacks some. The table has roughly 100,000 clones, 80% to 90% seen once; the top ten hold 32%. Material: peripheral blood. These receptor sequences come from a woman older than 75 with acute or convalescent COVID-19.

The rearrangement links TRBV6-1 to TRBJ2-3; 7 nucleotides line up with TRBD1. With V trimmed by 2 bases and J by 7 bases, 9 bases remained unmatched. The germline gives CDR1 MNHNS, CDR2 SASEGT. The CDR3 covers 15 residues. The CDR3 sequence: CASSEFTGAWYTQYF. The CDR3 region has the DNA TGTGCCAGCAGTGAATTTACAGGGGCGTGGTATACGCAGTATTTT.

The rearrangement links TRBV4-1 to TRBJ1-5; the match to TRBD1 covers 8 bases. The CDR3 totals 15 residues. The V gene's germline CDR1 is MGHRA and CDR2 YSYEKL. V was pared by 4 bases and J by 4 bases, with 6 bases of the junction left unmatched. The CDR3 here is CASSPGDRKNQPQHF. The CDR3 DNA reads TGCGCCAGCAGCCCAGGGGACAGGAAAAATCAGCCCCAGCATTTT.

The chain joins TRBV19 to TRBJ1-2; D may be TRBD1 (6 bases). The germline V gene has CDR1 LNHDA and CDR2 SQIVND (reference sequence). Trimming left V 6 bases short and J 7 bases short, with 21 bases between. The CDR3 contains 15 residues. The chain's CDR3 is CASSSAAGVTSGYTF. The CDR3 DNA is TGTGCCAGTAGCTCCGCGGCAGGGGTTACCAGTGGCTACACCTTC.

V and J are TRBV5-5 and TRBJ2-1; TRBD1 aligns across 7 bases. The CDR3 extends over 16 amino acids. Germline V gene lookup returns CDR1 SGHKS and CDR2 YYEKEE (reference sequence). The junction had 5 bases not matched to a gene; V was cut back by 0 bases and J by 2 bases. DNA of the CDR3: TGTGCCAGCAGCTTGGACAGGGGATGGACCTACAATGAGCAGTTCTTC. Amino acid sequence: CASSLDRGWTYNEQFF.

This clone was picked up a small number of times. DNA of the CDR3: TGTGCCTCGGGGGGGGACCCTTCCTACAATGAGCAGTTCTTC. Protein: CASGGDPSYNEQFF. The V call is TRBV5-4, the J call TRBJ2-1; TRBD2 aligns across 8 bases. The germline gives CDR1 SGHNT, CDR2 YYREEE (reference sequence). This CDR3 has 14 amino acids. J was trimmed by 1 base and V by 10 bases; bases with no gene match: 7.

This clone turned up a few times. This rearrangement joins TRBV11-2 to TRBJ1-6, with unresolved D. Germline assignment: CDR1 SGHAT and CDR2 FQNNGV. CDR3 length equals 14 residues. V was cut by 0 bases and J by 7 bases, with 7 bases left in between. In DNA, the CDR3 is TGTGCCAGCAGCTTAGAGGGGAGCAATTCACCCCTCCACTTT. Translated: CASSLEGSNSPLHF.

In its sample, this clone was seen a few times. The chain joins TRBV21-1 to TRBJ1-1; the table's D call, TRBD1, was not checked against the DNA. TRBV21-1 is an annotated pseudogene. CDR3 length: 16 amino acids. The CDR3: CASSKGGGTGNTEAFF. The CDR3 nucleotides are TGTGCCAGCAGCAAAGGGGGGGGGACAGGGAACACTGAAGCTTTCTTT.

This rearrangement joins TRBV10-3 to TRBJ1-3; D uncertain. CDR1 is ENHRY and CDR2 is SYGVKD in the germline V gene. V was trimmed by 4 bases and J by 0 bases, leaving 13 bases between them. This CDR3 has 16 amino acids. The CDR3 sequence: CAISVGLLFSGNTIYF. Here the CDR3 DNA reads TGTGCCATCAGTGTAGGACTCCTCTTCTCTGGAAACACCATATATTTT.

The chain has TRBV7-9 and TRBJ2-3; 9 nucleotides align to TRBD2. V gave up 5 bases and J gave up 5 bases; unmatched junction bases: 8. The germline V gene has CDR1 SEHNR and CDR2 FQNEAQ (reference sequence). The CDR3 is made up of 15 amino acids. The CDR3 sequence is CASSPGGRAGDTQYF. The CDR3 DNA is TGTGCCAGCAGCCCTGGCGGGAGGGCGGGAGATACGCAGTATTTT.

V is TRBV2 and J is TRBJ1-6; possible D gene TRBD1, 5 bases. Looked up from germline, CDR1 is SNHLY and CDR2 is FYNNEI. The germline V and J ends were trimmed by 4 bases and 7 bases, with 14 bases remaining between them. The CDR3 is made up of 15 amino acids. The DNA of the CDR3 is TGTGCCAGCAGTGGGGTGGCAGGGCTAAATTCACCCCTCCACTTT. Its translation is CASSGVAGLNSPLHF.

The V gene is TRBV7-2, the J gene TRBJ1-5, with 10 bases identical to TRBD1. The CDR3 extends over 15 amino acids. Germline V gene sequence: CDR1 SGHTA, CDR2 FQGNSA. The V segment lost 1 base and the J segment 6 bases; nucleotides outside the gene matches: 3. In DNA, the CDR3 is TGTGCCAGCAGCTTAGATGGGACAGGGGTTCAGCCCCAGCATTTT. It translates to CASSLDGTGVQPQHF.

The CDR3 sequence: CASSLREHTGPHEQYF. The CDR3 DNA reads TGTGCCAGCAGTTTACGGGAACACACAGGGCCACACGAGCAGTACTTC. The chain links TRBV28 to TRBJ2-7, with a possible D match to TRBD1 (6 bases). The V and J ends lost 2 bases and 5 bases respectively, with 19 bases between them. This CDR3 contains 16 residues. CDR1 and CDR2 from the germline V gene are MDHEN and SYDVKM.

The CDR3 DNA reads as TGTGCCAGCAGTTTTTTGTTTGGGACAGGAGATACGCAGTATTTT. It translates to CASSFLFGTGDTQYF. J is TRBJ2-3 and V is TRBV6-6; 8 bases are a match to TRBD1. The V segment lost 4 bases and the J segment 5 bases; nucleotides outside the gene matches: 8. The CDR3 totals 15 residues. The germline gives CDR1 MNHNY, CDR2 SVGAGI (reference sequence).

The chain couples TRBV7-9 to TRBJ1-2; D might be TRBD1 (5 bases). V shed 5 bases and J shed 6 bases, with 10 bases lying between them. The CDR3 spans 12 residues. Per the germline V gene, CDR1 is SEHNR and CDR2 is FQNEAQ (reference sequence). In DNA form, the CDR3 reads TGTGCCAGCAGCCCAGGGCTGCATGGCTACACCTTC. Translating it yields CASSPGLHGYTF.